This note documents a single T cell receptor beta chain sequence. CDR1 and CDR2 from the germline V gene are SGHTA and FQGNSA. V dropped 6 bases and J dropped 5; count of bases not matched to a gene: 5. The CDR3 extends over 14 amino acids. This entry comes from a study of somatic mutations in cytotoxic T cells in rheumatoid arthritis. The overall study: Patients gave 30 ml EDTA peripheral blood immediately after diagnosis, prior to starting treatment.

Researchers isolated CD4+ and CD8+ cells by positive magnetic bead selection and then checked their purity by flow cytometry. The protocol was immunoSEQ multiplex PCR, while the TCRdb copy is restricted to in-frame clones and leaves out a portion. The sample holds just over 30,000 clones, roughly 80% seen once. This TCR was sampled from an adult with rheumatoid arthritis. The source material was CD8+ T cells sorted from blood. The chain joins TRBV7-2 to TRBJ1-5; 9 bases map to TRBD1. This chain's CDR3 is CASRGQGPYQPQHF. CDR3 bases: TGTGCCAGCAGGGGACAGGGCCCCTATCAGCCCCAGCATTTT.